Only a few counts were recorded for the clone carrying this T cell receptor (beta chain). Its specificity is not known. The V gene's germline CDR1 is MNHNS and CDR2 SASEGT. V was trimmed by 10 bases and J by 0 bases, leaving 10 bases between them. The CDR3 contains 12 residues. The data originate from a study of graft-versus-host responses after intestinal transplantation. Study background: After anti-thymocyte globulin induction, recipients took tacrolimus and steroids for three to four years.

Points from the study as a whole: Allograft graft-versus-host to host-versus-graft clonal ratios ran high in patients with graft-donor T cell macrochimerism. Investigators detected GvH clones in recipient marrow, with some emerging earlier in ileum or blood. Circulating GvH clones peaking coincided with falling HvG clones soon after transplant.

The protocol was immunoSEQ multiplex PCR, while the TCRdb copy is restricted to in-frame clones and leaves out a portion. The sample lists about 24,000 clones, 70% to 90% occurring once. The specimen was PBMCs, collected more than 450 days after intestinal transplant. The clonotype comes from a human patient who received an intestinal transplant, so some T cells may come from the graft donor. The chain joins TRBV6-1 to TRBJ2-7; D might be TRBD1 (5 bases). The DNA of the CDR3 is TGTGCCATACGGACAACCTCCTACGAGCAGTACTTC. Encoded protein: CAIRTTSYEQYF.